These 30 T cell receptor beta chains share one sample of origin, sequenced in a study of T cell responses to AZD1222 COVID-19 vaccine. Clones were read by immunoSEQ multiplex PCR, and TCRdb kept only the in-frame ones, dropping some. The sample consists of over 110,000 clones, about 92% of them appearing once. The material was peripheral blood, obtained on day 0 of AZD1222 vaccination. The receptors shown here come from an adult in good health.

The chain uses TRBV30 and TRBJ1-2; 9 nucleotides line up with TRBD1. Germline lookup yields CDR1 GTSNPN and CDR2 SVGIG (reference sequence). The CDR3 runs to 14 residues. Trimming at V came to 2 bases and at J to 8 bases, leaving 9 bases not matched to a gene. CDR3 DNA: TGTGCCTGGAGTACACCGGGACAGGGAACAGGCTACACCTTC. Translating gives CAWSTPGQGTGYTF. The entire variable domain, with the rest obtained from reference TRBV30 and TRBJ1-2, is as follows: SQTIHQWPATLVQPVGSPLSLECTVEGTSNPNLYWYRQAAGRGLQLLFYSVGIGQISSEVPQNLSASRPQDRQFILSSKKLLLSDSGFYLCAWSTPGQGTGYTFGSGTRLTVV.

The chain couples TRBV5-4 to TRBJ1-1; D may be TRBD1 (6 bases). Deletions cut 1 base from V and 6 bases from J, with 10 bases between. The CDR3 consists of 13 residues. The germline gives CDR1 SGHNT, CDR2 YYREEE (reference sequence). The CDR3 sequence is CASSLIGGAEAFF. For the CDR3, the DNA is TGTGCCAGCAGCTTGATAGGGGGGGCTGAAGCTTTCTTT. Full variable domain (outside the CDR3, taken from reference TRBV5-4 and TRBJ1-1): ETGVTQSPTHLIKTRGQQVTLRCSSQSGHNTVSWYQQALGQGPQFIFQYYREEENGRGNFPPRFSGLQFPNYSSELNVNALELDDSALYLCASSLIGGAEAFFGQGTRLTVV.

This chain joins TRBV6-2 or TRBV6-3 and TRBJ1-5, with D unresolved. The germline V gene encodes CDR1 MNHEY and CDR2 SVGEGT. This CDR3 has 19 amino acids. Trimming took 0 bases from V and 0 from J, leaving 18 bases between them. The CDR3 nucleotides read TGTGCCAGCAGTTACTCGAACCTCGGAGGAGTATATAGCAATCAGCCCCAGCATTTT. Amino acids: CASSYSNLGGVYSNQPQHF.

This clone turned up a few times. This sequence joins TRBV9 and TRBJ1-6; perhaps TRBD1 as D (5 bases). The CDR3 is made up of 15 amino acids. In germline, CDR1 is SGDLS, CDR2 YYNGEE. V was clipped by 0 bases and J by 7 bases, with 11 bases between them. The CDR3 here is CASSVAQGKNSPLHF. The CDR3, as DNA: TGTGCCAGCAGCGTAGCGCAGGGCAAAAATTCACCCCTCCACTTT.

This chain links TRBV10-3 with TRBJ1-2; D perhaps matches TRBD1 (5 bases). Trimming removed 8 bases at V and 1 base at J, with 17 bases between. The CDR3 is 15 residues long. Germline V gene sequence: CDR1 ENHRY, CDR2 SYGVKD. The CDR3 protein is CAILGDASVNYGYTF. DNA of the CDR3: TGTGCCATCCTGGGGGATGCTTCAGTTAACTATGGCTACACCTTC.

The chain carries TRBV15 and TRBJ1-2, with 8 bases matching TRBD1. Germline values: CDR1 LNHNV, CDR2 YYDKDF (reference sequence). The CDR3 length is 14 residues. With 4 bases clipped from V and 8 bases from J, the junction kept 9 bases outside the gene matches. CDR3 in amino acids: CATSTRVTGVGYTF. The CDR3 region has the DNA TGTGCCACCAGCACTCGAGTGACAGGGGTAGGCTACACCTTC.

DNA for the CDR3: TGTGCCAGCAGTTCCAGGGGATTGATCGTCACTGAAGCTTTCTTT. This encodes CASSSRGLIVTEAFF. The chain uses TRBV6-2 or TRBV6-3 and TRBJ1-1; possible D gene TRBD1, 6 bases. The V end was cut by 4 bases, the J end by 4 bases, with 16 bases between. The CDR3 consists of 15 residues. The germline V gene has CDR1 MNHEY and CDR2 SVGEGT.

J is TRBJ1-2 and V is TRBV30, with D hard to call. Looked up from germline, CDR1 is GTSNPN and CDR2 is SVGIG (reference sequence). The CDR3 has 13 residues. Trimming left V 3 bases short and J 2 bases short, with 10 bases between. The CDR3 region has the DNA TGTGCCTGGAGCGCCCGGGAGAACTATGGCTACACCTTC. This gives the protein CAWSARENYGYTF.

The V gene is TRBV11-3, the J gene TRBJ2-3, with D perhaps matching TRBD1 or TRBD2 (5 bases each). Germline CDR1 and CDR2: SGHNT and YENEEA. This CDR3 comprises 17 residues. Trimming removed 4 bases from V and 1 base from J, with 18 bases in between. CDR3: CASSSTFGAGGTDTQYF. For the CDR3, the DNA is TGTGCCAGCAGCTCCACTTTCGGGGCTGGGGGCACAGATACGCAGTATTTT. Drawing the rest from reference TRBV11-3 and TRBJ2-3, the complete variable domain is EAGVVQSPRYKIIEKKQPVAFWCNPISGHNTLYWYLQNLGQGPELLIRYENEEAVDDSQLPKDRFSAERLKGVDSTLKIQPAELGDSAVYLCASSSTFGAGGTDTQYFGPGTRLTVL.

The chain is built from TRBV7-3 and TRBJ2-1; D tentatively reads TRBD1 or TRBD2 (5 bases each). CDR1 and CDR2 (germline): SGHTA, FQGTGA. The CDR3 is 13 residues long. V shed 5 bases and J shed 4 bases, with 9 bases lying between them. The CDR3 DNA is TGTGCCAGCAGCCAGGGACCTTACAATGAGCAGTTCTTC. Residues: CASSQGPYNEQFF.

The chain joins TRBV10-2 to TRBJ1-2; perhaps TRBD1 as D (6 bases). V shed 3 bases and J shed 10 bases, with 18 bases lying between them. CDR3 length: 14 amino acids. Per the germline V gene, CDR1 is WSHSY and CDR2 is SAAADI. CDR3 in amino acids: CASSEGGAGLYYTF. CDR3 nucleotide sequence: TGCGCCAGCAGTGAAGGGGGGGCAGGCCTATACTACACCTTC.

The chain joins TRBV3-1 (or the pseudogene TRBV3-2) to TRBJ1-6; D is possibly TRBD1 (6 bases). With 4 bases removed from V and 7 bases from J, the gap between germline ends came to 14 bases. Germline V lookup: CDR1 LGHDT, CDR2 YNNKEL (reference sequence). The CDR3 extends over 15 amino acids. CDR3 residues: CASSPNRQDNSPLHF. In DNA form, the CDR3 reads TGTGCCAGCAGCCCGAACCGACAGGACAATTCACCCCTCCACTTT.

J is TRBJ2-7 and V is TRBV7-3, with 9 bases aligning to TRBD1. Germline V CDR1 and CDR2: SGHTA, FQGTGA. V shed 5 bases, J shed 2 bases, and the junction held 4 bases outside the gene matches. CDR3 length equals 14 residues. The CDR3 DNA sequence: TGTGCCAGCAGCCCGGGACAGGGCCCCTACGAGCAGTACTTC. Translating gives CASSPGQGPYEQYF.

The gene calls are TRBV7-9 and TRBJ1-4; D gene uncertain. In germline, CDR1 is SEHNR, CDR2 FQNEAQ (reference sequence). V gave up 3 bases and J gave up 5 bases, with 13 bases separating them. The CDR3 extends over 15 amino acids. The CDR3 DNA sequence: TGTGCCAGCAGCTTTTTCTCGGACCAGAATGAAAAACTGTTTTTT. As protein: CASSFFSDQNEKLFF.

This CDR3 is CATSAPGLAGGPDTQYF. The CDR3 DNA reads TGTGCCACCAGTGCCCCCGGACTAGCGGGGGGGCCAGATACGCAGTATTTT. The J gene is TRBJ2-3, the V gene TRBV24-1; 15 bases align to TRBD2. This CDR3 has 17 residues. V was clipped by 5 bases and J by 4 bases; unmatched bases: 6. Germline CDR1 is KGHDR and CDR2 is SFDVKD.

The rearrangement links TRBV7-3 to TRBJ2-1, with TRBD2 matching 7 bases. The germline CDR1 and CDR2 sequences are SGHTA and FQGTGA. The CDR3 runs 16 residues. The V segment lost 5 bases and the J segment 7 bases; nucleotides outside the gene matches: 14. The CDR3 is CASSPTGGGPGNEQFF. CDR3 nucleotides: TGTGCCAGCAGCCCAACGGGGGGAGGGCCAGGTAATGAGCAGTTCTTC.

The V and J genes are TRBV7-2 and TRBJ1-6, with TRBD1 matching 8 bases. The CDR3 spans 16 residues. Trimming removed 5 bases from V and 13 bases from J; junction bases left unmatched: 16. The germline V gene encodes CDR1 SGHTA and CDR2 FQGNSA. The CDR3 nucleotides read TGTGCCAGCAGCCATAACTCCGGGACAGGTGTGGGGCCCCTCCACTTT. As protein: CASSHNSGTGVGPLHF.

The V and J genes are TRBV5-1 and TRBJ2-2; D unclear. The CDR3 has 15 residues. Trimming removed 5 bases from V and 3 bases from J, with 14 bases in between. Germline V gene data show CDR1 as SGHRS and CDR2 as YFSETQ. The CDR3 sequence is CASSLDGDYTGELFF. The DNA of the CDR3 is TGCGCCAGCAGTCTGGACGGAGACTACACCGGGGAGCTGTTTTTT.

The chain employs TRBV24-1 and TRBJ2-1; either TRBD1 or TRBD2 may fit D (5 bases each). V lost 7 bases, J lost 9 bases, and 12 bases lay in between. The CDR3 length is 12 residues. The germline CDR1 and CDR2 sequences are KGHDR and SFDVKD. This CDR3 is CATSRDGREQFF. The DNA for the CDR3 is TGTGCCACCAGCCGGGACGGACGTGAGCAGTTCTTC.

CDR3 in amino acids: CAWSQGYSTDTQYF. The CDR3 nucleotides are TGTGCCTGGAGTCAGGGGTATAGCACAGATACGCAGTATTTT. The chain combines TRBV30 with TRBJ2-3; perhaps TRBD1 as D (6 bases). Germline assignment: CDR1 GTSNPN and CDR2 SVGIG (reference sequence). The CDR3 extends over 14 amino acids. V lost 2 bases and J 0 bases, leaving 9 bases between the germline ends.

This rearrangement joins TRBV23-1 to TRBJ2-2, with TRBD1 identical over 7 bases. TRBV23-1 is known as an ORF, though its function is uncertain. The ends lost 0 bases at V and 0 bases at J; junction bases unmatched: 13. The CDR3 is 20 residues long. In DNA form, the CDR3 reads TGCGCCAGCAGTCAATCACCGGGACAGAACTCGTTCGCGAACACCGGGGAGCTGTTTTTT. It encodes CASSQSPGQNSFANTGELFF.

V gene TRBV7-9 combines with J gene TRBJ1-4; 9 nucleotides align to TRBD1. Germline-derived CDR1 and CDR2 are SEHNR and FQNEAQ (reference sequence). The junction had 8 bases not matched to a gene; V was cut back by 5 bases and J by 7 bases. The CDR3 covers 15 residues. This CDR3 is CASSLRQGDGEKLFF. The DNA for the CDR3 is TGTGCCAGCAGCCTCCGACAGGGGGATGGTGAAAAACTGTTTTTT.

The CDR3, as DNA: TGTGCCAGCAGACTCTCCGGGACAGGGAGGTCACCCCTCCACTTT. This encodes CASRLSGTGRSPLHF. The J gene is TRBJ1-6, the V gene TRBV6-5; 9 nucleotides line up with TRBD1. The length of the CDR3 is 15 residues. V gave up 6 bases and J gave up 10 bases; unmatched junction bases: 10. CDR1 and CDR2 (germline): MNHEY, SVGAGI.

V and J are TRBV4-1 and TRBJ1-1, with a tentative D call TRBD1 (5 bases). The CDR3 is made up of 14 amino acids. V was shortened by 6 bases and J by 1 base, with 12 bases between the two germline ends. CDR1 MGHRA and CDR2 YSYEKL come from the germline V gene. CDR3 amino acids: CASRALGENTEAFF. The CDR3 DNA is TGCGCCAGCAGGGCCCTAGGGGAGAACACTGAAGCTTTCTTT.

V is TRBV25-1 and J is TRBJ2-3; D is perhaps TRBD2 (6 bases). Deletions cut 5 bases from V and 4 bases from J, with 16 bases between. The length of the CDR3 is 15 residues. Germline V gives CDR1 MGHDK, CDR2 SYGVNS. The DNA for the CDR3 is TGTGCCAGCAGTCGATCCAGCGGACTATCAGATACGCAGTATTTT. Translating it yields CASSRSSGLSDTQYF.

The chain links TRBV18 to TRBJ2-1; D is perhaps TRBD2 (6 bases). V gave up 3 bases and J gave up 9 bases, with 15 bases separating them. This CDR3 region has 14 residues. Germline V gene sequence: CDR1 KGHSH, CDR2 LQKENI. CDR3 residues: CASSPSDGGLEQFF. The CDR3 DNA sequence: TGTGCCAGCTCACCGTCTGACGGAGGGCTTGAGCAGTTCTTC.

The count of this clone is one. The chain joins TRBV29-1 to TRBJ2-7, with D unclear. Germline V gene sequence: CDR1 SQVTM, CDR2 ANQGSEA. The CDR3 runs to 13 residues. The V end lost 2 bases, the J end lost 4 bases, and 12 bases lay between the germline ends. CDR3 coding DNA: TGCAGCGTTGAACAGCCGGGTCGATACGAGCAGTACTTC. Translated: CSVEQPGRYEQYF.

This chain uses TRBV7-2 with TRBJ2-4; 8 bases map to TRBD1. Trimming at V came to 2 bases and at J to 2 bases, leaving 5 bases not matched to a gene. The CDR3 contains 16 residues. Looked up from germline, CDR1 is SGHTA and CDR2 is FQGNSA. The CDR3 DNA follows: TGTGCCAGCAGCTTATCAGGGGGCAATACCAAAAACATTCAGTACTTC. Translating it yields CASSLSGGNTKNIQYF.

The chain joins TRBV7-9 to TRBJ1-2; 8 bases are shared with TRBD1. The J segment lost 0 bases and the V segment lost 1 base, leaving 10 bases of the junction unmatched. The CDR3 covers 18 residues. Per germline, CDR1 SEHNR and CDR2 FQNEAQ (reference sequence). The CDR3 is CASSLGPDRGLSNYGYTF. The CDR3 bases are TGTGCCAGCAGCTTAGGCCCCGACAGGGGCCTTTCTAACTATGGCTACACCTTC.

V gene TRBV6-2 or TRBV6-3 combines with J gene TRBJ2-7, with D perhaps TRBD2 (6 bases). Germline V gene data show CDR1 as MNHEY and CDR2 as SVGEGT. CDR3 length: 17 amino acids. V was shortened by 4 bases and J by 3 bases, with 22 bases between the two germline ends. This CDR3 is CASSSGGGRGNYYEQYF. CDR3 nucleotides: TGTGCCAGCAGTTCCGGGGGTGGCCGGGGTAACTACTACGAGCAGTACTTC.